Reported below is one T cell receptor beta chain. Study processing details: Reference gene primer amplification in the assay estimated nucleated cell counts. Produced via immunoSEQ multiplex PCR; TCRdb's table is partial and in-frame only. Clonal size and the V and J genes are those of that table, whereas D and trimming came from the DNA. The sample yields more than 150,000 clones, over 70% seen once. The sample is drawn from a study of blood T cell repertoires in COVID-19. Study-level background: Samples taken during acute and convalescent COVID-19 were collected in the United States, Italy and Spain. PBMCs, B-cell-depleted T cells, or T cells provided the cDNA or gDNA that made up the material.

The V gene's germline CDR1 is SEHNR and CDR2 FQNEAQ (reference sequence). V was trimmed by 1 base and J by 7 bases, leaving 8 bases between them. This CDR3 is built from 14 residues. The chain uses TRBV7-9 and TRBJ1-6, with D possibly being TRBD1 (6 bases). The receptor's source is a man aged 60-69 years with active or convalescent COVID-19. Input material: peripheral blood. Here the CDR3 reads CASSLGQVNSPLHF. The CDR3 DNA sequence: TGTGCCAGCAGCTTAGGACAGGTGAATTCACCCCTCCACTTT. The entire variable domain, with the rest obtained from reference TRBV7-9 and TRBJ1-6, is as follows: DTGVSQNPRHKITKRGQNVTFRCDPISEHNRLYWYRQTLGQGPEFLTYFQNEAQLEKSRLLSDRFSAERPKGSFSTLEIQRTEQGDSAMYLCASSLGQVNSPLHFGNGTRLTVT.